The following is a T cell receptor (beta chain) sequence with its context. There is no known antigen for this receptor. The input lacks base qualities; no much larger clone sits a single base away. The cohort consisted of 650 to 850 healthy bone marrow donors. All cohort members were sampled while nominally healthy, although unrecorded immune exposures were likely present. The donor tested CMV seronegative and was one of the 352 seronegative cohort members. Every donor gave a peripheral blood sample, and the peripheral blood mononuclear cells from that sample were used for TCR beta sequencing. The Qiagen DNeasy Blood Extraction Kit was used to extract genomic DNA from the blood cell samples. The data are from a study of cytomegalovirus exposure and HLA in healthy donors (dated by TCRdb to the late 2010s). About the study as a whole: In an earlier analysis of roughly 500 of the donors, 276 Gb of sequence data and 100 million or so unique TCR beta sequences from about 179 million T cells were reported. An early release that covered fewer than 800 HLA-typed donors contained 250 to 350 gigabases of sequencing data and around 85 million unique TCR sequences. The genetic ancestry cluster associated with self-reported Caucasian donors included about 81% of the roughly 400 genotyped donors. The aim of the study was to test whether cataloging public T cell receptors could identify signatures of past pathogen exposure. The T cell repertoires of roughly 660 subjects were profiled by immunosequencing and related to cytomegalovirus serostatus. A separate validation cohort of approximately 130 different subjects was used in addition to the roughly 720-subject first cohort. To predict cytomegalovirus infection status, the study brought together high-throughput TCR immunosequencing, statistical association of individual TCRs with disease status, and machine learning. In a later analysis, previously published TCR beta repertoires from about 640 donors were re-analyzed and high-resolution HLA genotyping was added so that TCR occurrence patterns could be studied. Rather than drawing on any new phenotypic data, the later analysis identified candidate immune exposures from TCR beta sequences and the way those sequences occurred across donors. An earlier analysis of some 500 of the donors used high-throughput TCR beta sequencing to judge whether each TCR beta V gene segment behaved as functional or pseudogenic. Donor age, sex, ethnicity and CMV serostatus were compiled together with the repertoire data. Genome-wide SNP genotypes for about three fifths of the roughly 700 donors were used in a later genetic analysis, which treated that subset as a discovery cohort. All discovery cohort repertoires had been generated on a single sequencing platform. HLA typing covered class I and class II loci at four-digit resolution. Typing coverage varied by locus: roughly 629-640 donors for A, B, C, DRB1 and DQB1; more than 500 for DQA1; more than 600 for DPA1; around 450 for DPB1. A few DR-DQ haplotypes were treated as single units for association and clustering because of strong linkage in the cohort. Among 398 genotyped donors of the cohort, an average of around 240,000 unique TCR beta nucleotide sequences was sequenced per donor, of which roughly 18% were non-productive. What the research found in general, with its limitations: A later analysis found that most CMV-associated TCR beta chains appeared HLA-restricted, with HLA associations seemingly driven largely by CMV exposure. A group of highly shared sequence variants was considered likely to be a technical artifact of the sequencing pipeline. Because HLA typing was unavailable for some donors at each locus, only the typed subset was used in association tests. Linkage disequilibrium might explain the correlated functional status among segregating V segments, but an unknown experimental factor could not be ruled out. An earlier analysis of approximately 540 of the donors showed that most TCR beta V segments appeared in productive rearrangements either about 90% or about 30% of the time, which broadly matched IMGT annotations. In vitro tests confirmed that three of the cytomegalovirus-associated TCR beta chains recognize cytomegalovirus antigens. Several of the top co-occurrence clusters appeared to be linked to parvovirus B19, influenza, CMV and Epstein-Barr virus, according to a later analysis. Some IMGT-functional V segments, including TRBV6-2 and TRBV6-3, could not be distinguished by the 87-base-pair reads and were therefore excluded. In the study, around 150 TCR beta chains were listed as associated with cytomegalovirus. In a later analysis, HLA-associated TCR beta chains showed more clonal expansion and lower generation probabilities than non-associated chains that were equally common. The only immune exposure information available for the cohort was CMV serostatus. Sequencing depth was assumed to be roughly uniform across donors in the presence/absence analyses, though that assumption may not hold. While some public TCRs were present in many individuals, most TCR sequences turned up only very rarely across donors. The authors suggested that the approach could potentially be extended to other disease states and immunological phenotypes. Only TCR beta chains were sequenced in this cohort, and the absence of alpha or paired-chain data limited detectable features. When HLA alleles, especially DR and DQ, strongly co-occurred, TCR associations were difficult to assign to individual alleles. Because counts were too low, seventeen rarely observed V segments, including chromosome 9 orphons, were excluded from the earlier analysis of a few hundred of the donors. A further reported finding was that TCR beta sequences accurately predicted the HLA-A and HLA-B alleles for most subjects in the first cohort. At a false discovery rate of 0.05, a later analysis linked roughly 17,000 TCR beta sequences to specific HLA alleles. According to a later genetic analysis, donors in an Asian-associated ancestry cluster had fewer N-insertions in productive TCRs than the approximately 700-donor mean. In a later analysis, the rate of TCR association differed among HLA loci, with DRB1 alleles having the most associated TCRs and HLA-C alleles having the fewest. V-gene and J-gene trimming of TCR beta chains was associated with a missense DCLRE1C variant in a later genetic analysis, and the association was replicated in an independent cohort. In both the original and validation cohorts, the classifier was reported to diagnose cytomegalovirus status with high specificity and sensitivity.

From the cysteine through the phenylalanine, the CDR3 covers 14 amino acids. The CDR3 DNA has 42 bases and is translated from base 1. In the germline V gene, CDR1 corresponds to MDHEN and CDR2 to SYDVKM. Clipping removes 6 bases from V and 7 bases from J, with 9 as the unmatched junction base count. Receptor libraries were prepared by the immunoSEQ multiplex PCR assay. The multiplex PCR relied on a mix of 60 forward primers for TCR Vbeta segments and 13 reverse primers for TCR Jbeta segments. Amplification of the CDR3 region of rearranged TCR beta genes was performed with a multiplex PCR assay on genomic DNA. The amplified TCR beta libraries were sequenced on the Illumina HiSeq System as 87-base-pair reads. The original pipeline was this. A later analysis tallied some 79 million unique TCR beta chains across the 666 repertoires, and around 9.9 million of those chains were shared by two or more donors. Raw reads were error-corrected and collapsed into unique sequences with a nearest-neighbor algorithm that merged closely related sequences to remove PCR and sequencing errors. Alignment of CDR3 sequences to IMGT reference sequences was used to assign V, D and J gene segments. For a sequence to be retained, a match of at least six nucleotides to both a V gene segment and a J gene segment was required. A rearrangement counted as productive if the CDR3 had no stop codons and remained in frame with V and J, and every other rearrangement counted as non-productive. Following IMGT convention, CDR3 was defined as the stretch from the second conserved V-encoded cysteine up to the conserved J-encoded phenylalanine. The earlier analysis of 500 to 600 of the donors excluded sequences that lacked an unambiguous match to a single V gene segment. In an earlier analysis of about 590 of the donors, a V segment was called functional when productive rearrangements were above 56.7%, and segregating when the standard deviation between donors exceeded 5%. A statistical classification framework was built for diagnosing cytomegalovirus status from the catalog of TCR beta chain sequences. V and J gene assignment, in a later analysis, came from comparing TCR nucleotide sequences with IMGT/GENE-DB human TR gene sequences. In a later analysis, CDR3 sequences and most-parsimonious VDJ recombination scenarios were assigned using the TCRdist pipeline. In a later analysis, each TCR beta chain was defined by its CDR3 amino acid sequence together with its V-gene family, and reads without a unique V-gene family were excluded. As a way to deal with suspected cross-contamination and a sequencing artifact, a later analysis dropped approximately 570 nucleotide sequences that were highly shared and had low generation probability. In a later analysis, a clonal expansion index was calculated for each public chain from normalized within-repertoire ranks of inferred template counts. Generation probabilities in a later analysis came from a VDJ recombination model fitted to out-of-frame rearrangements, and those results were checked against IGoR. A later analysis scored TCR-TCR, TCR-HLA and TCR-CMV co-occurrence with hypergeometric tests, applying a repertoire-size bias correction to TCR pairs. A later analysis estimated false discovery rates by permuting HLA or CMV assignments 20 times. In a later analysis, co-occurring TCRs were grouped with DBSCAN, and TCRdist sequence similarity was added when clustering was performed within HLA-allele-positive subsets. For co-occurrence clustering, repertoires with fewer than 30,000 or more than 120,000 public chains were excluded, along with four to six repertoires with anomalous nucleotide sharing. TCRdb carries this immuneACCESS record with in-frame sequences only. Its versions omit some clonotypes, under half of them owing to an unresolved V gene in the studies checked, with the rest unexplained. V and J calls and clone size are as listed in that table; D and trimming were resolved from the DNA. The sample contains 150,000 to 200,000 clones, about nine tenths of them found a single time. Of the sample, 1% to 1.4% is held by the ten largest clones.

Sequenced: PBMCs. This receptor was identified in a boy between 2 and 10 years old in good health and CMV-seronegative. In this chain, TRBV28 is recombined with TRBJ1-2; 9 central nucleotides agree with TRBD1. The nucleotide sequence is TGTGCCAGCAGACTCCTACAGGGGGCTGGTGGCTACACCTTC. Translated, this is CASRLLQGAGGYTF.